This entry is about one T cell receptor beta chain. V was clipped by 0 bases and J by 4 bases, with 10 bases between them. Germline CDR1 reads SGHRS; CDR2 reads YFSETQ. CDR3 length equals 14 residues. The record originates from a study of blood T cell repertoires in COVID-19. Everyone who took part was roughly 18 to 95 years old, and they came from over 20 US areas. Original processing methods: Amplification with reference gene primers provided the estimates of nucleated cell counts. Produced via immunoSEQ multiplex PCR; TCRdb's table is partial and in-frame only. The V and J calls and clone size were taken over from that table, and D and trimming were inferred from the DNA. This table has roughly 500,000 clones, 80% to 90% appearing once.

The V gene is TRBV5-1, the J gene TRBJ1-2; tentative D call: TRBD1 (5 bases). This sequence originates from a woman aged 60-75 years who had recovered from COVID-19. The sequenced sample consisted of PBMCs or T cells enriched from blood (not recorded which). CDR3 protein: CASSLAAGSYGYTF. CDR3 sequence (DNA): TGCGCCAGCAGCTTGGCCGCAGGGTCCTATGGCTACACCTTC.